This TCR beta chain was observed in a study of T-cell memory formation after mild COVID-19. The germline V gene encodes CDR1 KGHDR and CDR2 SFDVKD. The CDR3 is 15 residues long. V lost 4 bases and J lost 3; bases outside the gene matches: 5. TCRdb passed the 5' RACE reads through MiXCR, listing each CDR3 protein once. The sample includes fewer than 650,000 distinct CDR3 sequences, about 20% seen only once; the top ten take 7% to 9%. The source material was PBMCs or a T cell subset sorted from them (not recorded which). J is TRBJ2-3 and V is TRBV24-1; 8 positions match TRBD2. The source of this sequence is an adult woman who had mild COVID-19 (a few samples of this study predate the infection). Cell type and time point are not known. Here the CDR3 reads CATSDSGSWTDTQYF. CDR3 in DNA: TGTGCCACCAGTGACAGCGGGAGTTGGACAGATACGCAGTATTTT.